The clone carrying this T cell receptor beta chain was detected once. This entry is derived from a study of technical replicates of blood from a few donors. TCRdb keeps only in-frame clones here, not all; method: immunoSEQ multiplex PCR. This sample has under 90,000 clones; 94% occur once, and the top ten carry 0.2% to 0.3%. Germline V gene sequence: CDR1 MDHEN, CDR2 SYDVKM. The V gene lost 3 bases and the J gene lost 2 bases, with 17 bases spanning the gap. This CDR3 is 16 amino acids long. This clonotype was obtained from a human donor in good health. Input material: T cells isolated from PBMCs. V is TRBV28 and J is TRBJ2-7; perhaps TRBD2 as D (6 bases). The CDR3 sequence: CASSFVLGTETYEQYF. CDR3 bases: TGTGCCAGCAGTTTCGTGCTCGGGACTGAGACCTACGAGCAGTACTTC.